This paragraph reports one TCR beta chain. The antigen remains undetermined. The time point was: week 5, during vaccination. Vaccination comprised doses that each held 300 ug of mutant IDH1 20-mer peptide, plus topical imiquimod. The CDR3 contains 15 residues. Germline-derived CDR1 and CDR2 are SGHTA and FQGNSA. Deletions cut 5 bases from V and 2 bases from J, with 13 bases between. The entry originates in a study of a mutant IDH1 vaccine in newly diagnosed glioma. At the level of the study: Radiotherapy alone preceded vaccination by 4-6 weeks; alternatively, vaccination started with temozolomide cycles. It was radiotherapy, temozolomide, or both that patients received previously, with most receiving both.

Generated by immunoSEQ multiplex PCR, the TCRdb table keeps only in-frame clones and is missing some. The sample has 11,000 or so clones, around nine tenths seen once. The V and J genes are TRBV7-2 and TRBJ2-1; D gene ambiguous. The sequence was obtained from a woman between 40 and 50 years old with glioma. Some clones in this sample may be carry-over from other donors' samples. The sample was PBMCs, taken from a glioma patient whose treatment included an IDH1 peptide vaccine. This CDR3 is CASSPIAGPYNEQFF. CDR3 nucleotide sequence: TGTGCCAGCAGCCCGATAGCAGGACCCTACAATGAGCAGTTCTTC.